The 16 T cell receptor beta chains presented below share a single source sample, sequenced in a study of neurological immune-mediated disorders. Time point described: longitudinal time-point 1 (baseline). Via MiXCR, TCRdb re-called the 5' RACE reads, giving one row per CDR3 protein. The sample shows some 54,000 distinct CDR3 sequences, around 10% of them seen only once. The sample comprised PBMCs. The receptor set was obtained from a male donor with HTLV-1-associated myelopathy (HAM/TSP).

This clonotype was recorded at least ten times. The J gene is TRBJ2-7, the V gene TRBV14; D is perhaps TRBD1 or TRBD2 (5 bases each). CDR3 length: 17 amino acids. Germline CDR1 is SGHDN and CDR2 is FVKESK. V lost 4 bases and J 5 bases, leaving 24 bases between the germline ends. The CDR3 coding sequence is TGTGCCAGCAGCCTTAACCCGAGGGGCAGGTTGTTCCACGAGCAGTACTTC. Encoded protein: CASSLNPRGRLFHEQYF.

The table lists this clonotype with many counts. The gene calls are TRBV27 and TRBJ2-7; D unresolved. The CDR3 runs 13 residues. The germline V and J ends were trimmed by 2 bases and 2 bases, with 7 bases remaining between them. The germline gives CDR1 MNHEY, CDR2 SMNVEV (reference sequence). In nucleotides, the CDR3 is TGTGCCAGCAGTTTAAACAGTGCCTACGAGCAGTACTTC. It is translated as CASSLNSAYEQYF.

This clonotype was detected ten times or more. The chain recombines TRBV6-6 with TRBJ2-3; possibly TRBD1 or TRBD2 for D (5 bases each). The CDR3 runs to 13 residues. Germline V gene sequence: CDR1 MNHNY, CDR2 SVGAGI (reference sequence). V was pared by 3 bases and J by 6 bases, with 10 bases between. This chain's CDR3 is CASSYVGTDTQYF. CDR3 in DNA: TGTGCCAGCAGTTATGTGGGGACGGATACGCAGTATTTT.

This clonotype was observed many times. The rearrangement links TRBV7-2 to TRBJ1-5; 10 bases map to TRBD1. Losses at the gene ends were 1 base for V and 0 bases for J; bases not matched to a gene: 6. CDR1 and CDR2 from the germline V gene are SGHTA and FQGNSA. The CDR3 is made up of 18 amino acids. The chain's CDR3 is CASSLGRTGGNSNQPQHF. The CDR3 DNA follows: TGTGCCAGCAGCTTAGGAAGGACAGGGGGGAATAGCAATCAGCCCCAGCATTTT.

With regard to this clonotype: A much larger clone is a single base away; this may be a read error. The chain employs TRBV7-8 and TRBJ2-7, with 8 bases aligning to TRBD1. The germline CDR1 and CDR2 sequences are SGHVS and FQNEAQ. V was pared by 6 bases and J by 10 bases, with 11 bases of the junction left unmatched. This CDR3 region has 13 residues. The CDR3 nucleotides are TGTGCCAGCAGATATATGCTGGGACAGGTTCAGTACTTC. Translating it yields CASRYMLGQVQYF. The full variable domain, in which reference TRBV7-8 and TRBJ2-7 provide the parts outside the CDR3, is GAGVSQSPRYKVAKRGQDVALRCDPISGHVSLFWYQQALGQGPEFLTYFQNEAQLDKSGLPSDRFFAERPEGSVSTLKIQRTQQEDSAVYLCASRYMLGQVQYFGPGTRLTVT.

This clonotype was detected ten times or more. This sequence joins TRBV29-1 and TRBJ2-7; no clear D gene. The CDR3 sequence is 11 residues long. Germline V gives CDR1 SQVTM, CDR2 ANQGSEA. The V end was cut by 2 bases, the J end by 5 bases, with 7 bases between. CDR3 DNA sequence: TGCAGCGTTGAACGCAGGAACGAGCAGTACTTC. This encodes CSVERRNEQYF.

This clonotype was counted many times. V gene TRBV10-3 combines with J gene TRBJ1-2; unclear D gene. Looked up from germline, CDR1 is ENHRY and CDR2 is SYGVKD. V lost 0 bases and J lost 4, with 6 bases in between. There are 13 residues in the CDR3. CDR3 amino acids: CAISESSVYGYTF. DNA for the CDR3: TGTGCCATCAGTGAGTCGTCGGTCTATGGCTACACCTTC.

This clonotype has ten or more counts. The J gene is TRBJ2-6, the V gene TRBV2; 10 nucleotides match TRBD1. Germline V gene lookup returns CDR1 SNHLY and CDR2 FYNNEI. The CDR3 totals 16 residues. V was clipped by 10 bases and J by 0 bases; unmatched bases: 6. The CDR3 loop reads CAKSRDRGSGANVLTF. The CDR3 DNA reads as TGTGCCAAATCCCGGGACAGGGGCTCTGGGGCCAACGTCCTGACTTTC. Looking up the rest from reference TRBV2 and TRBJ2-6 gives the full variable domain: EPEVTQTPSHQVTQMGQEVILRCVPISNHLYFYWYRQILGQKVEFLVSFYNNEISEKSEIFDDQFSVERPDGSNFTLKIRSTKLEDSAMYFCAKSRDRGSGANVLTFGAGSRLTVL.

This clonotype was seen ten or more times. The chain combines TRBV5-1 with TRBJ2-5, with 7 bases that match TRBD2. CDR1 is SGHRS and CDR2 is YFSETQ in the germline V gene. The CDR3 runs 14 residues. The ends lost 2 bases at V and 4 bases at J; junction bases unmatched: 5. For the CDR3, the DNA is TGCGCCAGCAGCTTTGGACTAGTTCCAGAGACCCAGTACTTC. Its translation is CASSFGLVPETQYF. The entire variable domain, with the rest obtained from reference TRBV5-1 and TRBJ2-5, is as follows: KAGVTQTPRYLIKTRGQQVTLSCSPISGHRSVSWYQQTPGQGLQFLFEYFSETQRNKGNFPGRFSGRQFSNSRSEMNVSTLELGDSALYLCASSFGLVPETQYFGPGTRLLVL.

At least ten counts were recorded for this clonotype. The chain links TRBV29-1 to TRBJ1-2; no clear D gene. The germline V and J ends were trimmed by 5 bases and 0 bases, with 13 bases remaining between them. CDR3 size: 14 residues. Germline V lookup: CDR1 SQVTM, CDR2 ANQGSEA. Written as DNA, the CDR3 is TGCAGCGTTCTCGATACGTTTGCTAACTATGGCTACACCTTC. This codes for CSVLDTFANYGYTF.

At least ten counts were recorded for this clonotype. The chain couples TRBV7-2 to TRBJ2-7, with 13 bases matching TRBD2. Trimming at V came to 4 bases and at J to 3 bases, leaving 6 bases not matched to a gene. Looked up from germline, CDR1 is SGHTA and CDR2 is FQGNSA. CDR3 length: 16 residues. The CDR3, as DNA: TGTGCCAGCAGCTCCCGGACTAGCGGGGGCCACTACGAGCAGTACTTC. It translates to CASSSRTSGGHYEQYF.

This clonotype was counted ten times or more. V usage is TRBV6-4 and J usage is TRBJ2-7; D may correspond to TRBD1 or TRBD2 (5 bases each). Trimming pared 2 bases from V and 0 bases from J, leaving 20 bases between. Germline loops: CDR1 MRHNA, CDR2 SNTAGT. This CDR3 has 18 amino acids. The CDR3 here is CASSDPFMGRGFSYEQYF. The CDR3 coding sequence is TGTGCCAGCAGTGACCCCTTCATGGGACGCGGGTTCTCCTACGAGCAGTACTTC.

The chain links TRBV5-4 to TRBJ1-1; tentative D call: TRBD1 (5 bases). Germline V CDR1 and CDR2: SGHNT, YYREEE (reference sequence). Trimming took 4 bases from V and 2 from J, leaving 9 bases between them. The CDR3 is made up of 13 amino acids. The CDR3 region is CASSRDGNTEAFF. CDR3 DNA sequence: TGTGCCAGCAGCCGGGACGGTAACACTGAAGCTTTCTTT.

This clonotype was observed at least ten times. This chain uses TRBV9 with TRBJ2-2; TRBD1 agrees at 8 bases. This CDR3 is 16 amino acids long. With V trimmed by 3 bases and J by 4 bases, 8 bases remained unmatched. Germline-derived CDR1 and CDR2 are SGDLS and YYNGEE. CDR3 sequence: CASSARTGSSTGELFF. CDR3 DNA: TGTGCCAGCAGCGCCCGGACAGGGAGTTCCACCGGGGAGCTGTTTTTT. Using reference TRBV9 and TRBJ2-2 for the parts outside the CDR3, the full variable domain is DSGVTQTPKHLITATGQRVTLRCSPRSGDLSVYWYQQSLDQGLQFLIQYYNGEERAKGNILERFSAQQFPDLHSELNLSSLELGDSALYFCASSARTGSSTGELFFGEGSRLTVL.

This clonotype is medium-sized by share. V and J are TRBV4-3 and TRBJ1-1; D is unresolved. The germline V and J ends were trimmed by 1 base and 1 base, with 7 bases remaining between them. Germline loops: CDR1 LGHNA, CDR2 YSLEER. CDR3 length: 14 amino acids. Written as DNA, the CDR3 is TGCGCCAGCAGCCAAGTTAACGAGAACACTGAAGCTTTCTTT. This sequence encodes CASSQVNENTEAFF.

Ten or more counts support this clonotype. This chain links TRBV5-1 with TRBJ1-1; no firm D call. CDR1 and CDR2 (germline): SGHRS, YFSETQ. V was trimmed by 4 bases and J by 0 bases, leaving 13 bases between them. This CDR3 region has 15 residues. CDR3 DNA: TGCGCCAGCAGCCGTGGTCTAGGAGTGAACACTGAAGCTTTCTTT. The encoded protein is CASSRGLGVNTEAFF.